Listed here is a single T cell receptor (beta chain). This entry comes from a study of blood T cell repertoires in COVID-19. Study-wide context: Samples came from the United States, Italy and Spain, spanning acute and convalescent COVID-19. PBMCs, B-cell-depleted T cells, or T cells were the source of the cDNA or gDNA that made up the material.

Original processing methods: Amplification of reference gene primers provided the estimated nucleated cell counts. Produced via immunoSEQ multiplex PCR; TCRdb's table is partial and in-frame only. D and trimming come from the DNA, and the V and J calls and clone size come from that table. The sample gives 220,000 or so clones, about 85% of which show up once; over 2.5% is in the top ten. Germline V gives CDR1 MNHEY, CDR2 SMNVEV (reference sequence). V lost 6 bases and J lost 2, with 18 bases in between. The CDR3 is 16 amino acids. This receptor was obtained from a man between 45 and 60 years old who had recovered from COVID-19. The rearrangement joins TRBV27 to TRBJ2-3; maybe TRBD2 (6 bases). Sequences were obtained from peripheral blood. The CDR3 coding sequence is TGTGCCAGCAGGCTCGGGGGACTGTCCACCACAGATACGCAGTATTTT. Its translation: CASRLGGLSTTDTQYF.